The present T cell receptor beta chain was sequenced within a study of breast tumors, draining lymph nodes, adjacent tissues. CDR3 size: 16 residues. Germline V gene lookup returns CDR1 SEHNR and CDR2 FQNEAQ (reference sequence). Trimming took 6 bases from V and 10 from J; bases not matched to a gene: 17. MiXCR was run by TCRdb on the multiplex PCR reads, yielding one entry per CDR3 protein. Of about 220,000 distinct CDR3 sequences detected, around 35% appear once; the ten largest clones hold roughly 3.5%. Breast cancer patients provided tissue from their axillary draining lymph nodes. This receptor was identified in a female donor with breast cancer. Some clones in this sample may be carry-over from other donors' samples. Sequenced material: axillary lymph node tissue. The V and J genes are TRBV7-9 and TRBJ2-1; 8 bases are a match to TRBD2. CDR3 nucleotides: TGTGCCAGCAGAATAGTCAATAGCGGGACTAGAGGGGAGCAGTTCTTC. Residues: CASRIVNSGTRGEQFF. Complete variable domain (other parts from reference TRBV7-9 and TRBJ2-1): DTGVSQNPRHKITKRGQNVTFRCDPISEHNRLYWYRQTLGQGPEFLTYFQNEAQLEKSRLLSDRFSAERPKGSFSTLEIQRTEQGDSAMYLCASRIVNSGTRGEQFFGPGTRLTVL.